The 30 T cell receptor beta chains reported below all come from one sample, sequenced in a study of OX40 agonist ivuxolimab in advanced cancers. Some clones are missing from TCRdb's copy, which holds only in-frame ones; the method was immunoSEQ multiplex PCR. The sample holds 20,000 to 25,000 clones; 80% to 90% are singletons and the top ten take 40% to 55%. This specimen was CD4+ or CD8+ T cells sorted from blood, taken in a trial of the OX40 agonist ivuxolimab. These receptors originate from an adult with an advanced solid tumor such as melanoma, head and neck, liver or kidney cancer.

The V call is TRBV5-1, the J call TRBJ1-1; D gene unclear. V was cut by 0 bases and J by 4 bases, with 7 bases left in between. This CDR3 contains 13 residues. Germline V gene lookup returns CDR1 SGHRS and CDR2 YFSETQ. The CDR3 sequence: CASSLEGFTEAFF. The CDR3 DNA follows: TGCGCCAGCAGCTTGGAGGGCTTCACTGAAGCTTTCTTT.

Worth noting for this clone: The same CDR3 also results from other DNA sequences found in this sample. The rearrangement uses TRBV4-1 and TRBJ2-7; D may be TRBD1 (6 bases). V lost 2 bases and J 4 bases, leaving 9 bases between the germline ends. Germline V CDR1 and CDR2: MGHRA, YSYEKL. CDR3 length equals 13 residues. CDR3 bases: TGCGCCAGCAGCCAAACACAGGGATACGAGCAGTACTTC. This sequence encodes CASSQTQGYEQYF.

Relative to its sample, this clone is medium-sized. The chain employs TRBV7-9 and TRBJ1-1; unclear D gene. CDR3 length: 13 residues. V lost 5 bases to trimming and J lost 5 bases, with 12 bases between them. The V gene's germline CDR1 is SEHNR and CDR2 FQNEAQ (reference sequence). CDR3 DNA sequence: TGTGCCAGCAGCGGGTTCGGTAATACTGAAGCTTTCTTT. The encoded protein is CASSGFGNTEAFF.

This rearrangement joins TRBV5-1 to TRBJ2-3; 13 nucleotides agree with TRBD2. Germline CDR1 is SGHRS and CDR2 is YFSETQ. The CDR3 spans 16 residues. V was clipped by 4 bases and J by 2 bases; unmatched bases: 4. The CDR3, as DNA: TGCGCCAGCAGCGGGGGACTAGCGGGGAACACAGATACGCAGTATTTT. Translating it yields CASSGGLAGNTDTQYF.

The chain links TRBV4-1 to TRBJ2-7; the match to TRBD2 covers 7 bases. The CDR3 contains 14 residues. Trimming cost V 8 bases and J 3 bases; bases outside gene matches: 10. CDR1 and CDR2 (germline): MGHRA, YSYEKL. CDR3 nucleotide sequence: TGCGCCAGCGCTCTAGGGGAGGGAGACTACGAGCAGTACTTC. Translated: CASALGEGDYEQYF.

The chain has TRBV6-5 and TRBJ2-5, with 8 nucleotides matching TRBD2. This CDR3 is built from 15 residues. Per the germline V gene, CDR1 is MNHEY and CDR2 is SVGAGI. V was clipped by 7 bases and J by 2 bases; unmatched bases: 9. The CDR3 reads CASNPSGGLQETQYF. CDR3 coding DNA: TGTGCCAGCAACCCGTCGGGAGGGCTACAAGAGACCCAGTACTTC.

This chain's CDR3 is CSVGQNYEQYF. The CDR3 DNA reads as TGCAGCGTTGGACAAAACTACGAGCAGTACTTC. This rearrangement joins TRBV29-1 to TRBJ2-7; the D is unclear. Trimming removed 4 bases from V and 3 bases from J, with 7 bases in between. Germline lookup yields CDR1 SQVTM and CDR2 ANQGSEA. CDR3 length: 11 amino acids.

The sample holds a few counts of this clone. This chain links TRBV6-5 with TRBJ2-7; D is ambiguous. There are 13 residues in the CDR3. CDR1 and CDR2 (germline): MNHEY, SVGAGI. V was pared by 2 bases and J by 5 bases, with 10 bases between. The CDR3 DNA sequence: TGTGCCAGCAGTTACGGGGTAGAGAACGAGCAGTACTTC. This sequence encodes CASSYGVENEQYF.

In this sample, this clone turned up once. The V gene is TRBV19, the J gene TRBJ2-7, with 7 bases lining up with TRBD1. V lost 6 bases and J lost 6; bases outside the gene matches: 11. Germline CDR1 and CDR2: LNHDA and SQIVND (reference sequence). The CDR3 contains 14 residues. CDR3 loop: CASSLTQGPLEQYF. The CDR3 region has the DNA TGTGCCAGTAGCTTGACACAGGGGCCCCTCGAGCAGTACTTC.

V and J are TRBV6-5 and TRBJ1-2; the D gene is possibly TRBD1 (5 bases). Trimming removed 0 bases at V and 7 bases at J, with 12 bases between. CDR1 MNHEY and CDR2 SVGAGI come from the germline V gene. The CDR3 is made up of 14 amino acids. The CDR3 here is CASSYSGQGSGYTF. DNA for the CDR3: TGTGCCAGCAGTTACTCCGGCCAGGGCTCTGGCTACACCTTC.

Comment on this clone: A read error is possible here, since a much larger clone lies one base away. V and J are TRBV12-1 and TRBJ2-7; the table's D call of TRBD1 was not tested on the DNA. TRBV12-1 corresponds to a pseudogene. There are 13 residues in the CDR3. This CDR3 is CASTPDSSYEQYF. In nucleotides, the CDR3 is TGTGCCAGCACCCCTGACAGCTCCTACGAGCAGTACTTC.

This clone is classed as large. The gene calls are TRBV19 and TRBJ2-5; the D is unclear. Germline V lookup: CDR1 LNHDA, CDR2 SQIVND (reference sequence). V lost 5 bases to trimming and J lost 0 bases, with 16 bases between them. The CDR3 totals 16 residues. CDR3 region: CASSPWQAADQETQYF. CDR3 DNA: TGTGCCAGTAGTCCCTGGCAGGCCGCTGACCAAGAGACCCAGTACTTC. Full variable domain (remainder filled in from reference TRBV19 and TRBJ2-5): DGGITQSPKYLFRKEGQNVTLSCEQNLNHDAMYWYRQDPGQGLRLIYYSQIVNDFQKGDIAEGYSVSREKKESFPLTVTSAQKNPTAFYLCASSPWQAADQETQYFGPGTRLLVL.

The J gene is TRBJ2-3, the V gene TRBV19; no firm D call. V dropped 1 base and J dropped 2 bases, with 13 bases sitting between them. There are 16 residues in the CDR3. Germline values: CDR1 LNHDA, CDR2 SQIVND (reference sequence). The chain's CDR3 is CASSIGVAEPTDTQYF. The CDR3 region has the DNA TGTGCCAGTAGTATAGGTGTGGCGGAACCCACAGATACGCAGTATTTT.

On this clone itself: One end of the junction fails to match germline, which may point to a read error. This specimen includes other DNA sequences encoding the same CDR3. The chain recombines TRBV7-9 with TRBJ1-1; 7 bases are a match to TRBD1. This CDR3 contains 15 residues. Germline values: CDR1 SEHNR, CDR2 FQNEAQ (reference sequence). CDR3: CASSLAWQGGTEAFF. DNA of the CDR3: TGTGCCAGCAGCTTAGCGTGGCAGGGGGGCACTGAGGCTTTCTTT. The full variable domain, with the rest looked up from reference TRBV7-9 and TRBJ1-1, is DTGVSQNPRHKITKRGQNVTFRCDPISEHNRLYWYRQTLGQGPEFLTYFQNEAQLEKSRLLSDRFSAERPKGSFSTLEIQRTEQGDSAMYLCASSLAWQGGTEAFFGQGTRLTVV.

The chain has TRBV7-9 and TRBJ2-7, with a weak D call TRBD1 (5 bases). Germline V gives CDR1 SEHNR, CDR2 FQNEAQ (reference sequence). This CDR3 comprises 12 residues. V lost 5 bases and J lost 5, with 10 bases in between. CDR3 sequence: CASSPGLHEQYF. CDR3 DNA sequence: TGTGCCAGCAGCCCAGGGCTACACGAGCAGTACTTC.

The chain is built from TRBV27 and TRBJ1-2; weak D call: TRBD1 (5 bases). Looked up from germline, CDR1 is MNHEY and CDR2 is SMNVEV (reference sequence). The CDR3 runs to 13 residues. Trimming removed 4 bases from V and 8 bases from J, with 14 bases in between. Here the CDR3 DNA reads TGTGCCAGCAGTTATGGGACGATGGAGGGCTACACCTTC. It is translated as CASSYGTMEGYTF.

This sequence joins TRBV27 and TRBJ2-7; D not resolved. Germline V lookup: CDR1 MNHEY, CDR2 SMNVEV (reference sequence). There are 12 residues in the CDR3. V shed 7 bases and J shed 7 bases, with 14 bases lying between them. CDR3 sequence: CASTSGGYEQYF. CDR3 bases: TGTGCCAGCACCTCGGGTGGGTATGAGCAGTACTTC.

DNA of the CDR3: TGTGCCAGCTCTCAGGGTGGATACGAGCAGTACTTC. The encoded protein is CASSQGGYEQYF. The gene calls are TRBV7-9 and TRBJ2-7; a possible D gene is TRBD1 (5 bases). Trimming removed 8 bases at V and 4 bases at J, with 12 bases between. Germline lookup yields CDR1 SEHNR and CDR2 FQNEAQ (reference sequence). The CDR3 length is 12 residues.

The rearrangement uses TRBV10-3 and TRBJ2-7, with D unclear. The CDR3 runs 13 residues. CDR1 is ENHRY and CDR2 is SYGVKD in the germline V gene. Trimming pared 4 bases from V and 7 bases from J, leaving 14 bases between. CDR3 coding DNA: TGTGCCATCAGTGTTAACGTAGGACGGGAGCAGTACTTC. Translation: CAISVNVGREQYF.

This clone is medium-sized by share. The genes are TRBV6-4 and TRBJ2-1, with 8 bases lining up with TRBD2. V lost 0 bases, J lost 4 bases, and 5 bases stayed unmatched. Germline V gene lookup returns CDR1 MRHNA and CDR2 SNTAGT. CDR3 length: 16 amino acids. The CDR3 coding sequence is TGTGCCAGCAGTGACTCGCCCAGCGGGGGTTACAATGAGCAGTTCTTC. Translation gives CASSDSPSGGYNEQFF.

This clone has only a few counts. This chain links TRBV7-9 with TRBJ1-2; D unclear. With 5 bases removed from V and 3 bases from J, the gap between germline ends came to 16 bases. Germline-derived CDR1 and CDR2 are SEHNR and FQNEAQ (reference sequence). CDR3 size: 15 residues. CDR3 DNA: TGTGCCAGCAGCCCGAGTGCACACCCCGACTATGGCTACACCTTC. Amino acid sequence: CASSPSAHPDYGYTF. Supplemented by reference TRBV7-9 and TRBJ1-2, the full variable domain reads DTGVSQNPRHKITKRGQNVTFRCDPISEHNRLYWYRQTLGQGPEFLTYFQNEAQLEKSRLLSDRFSAERPKGSFSTLEIQRTEQGDSAMYLCASSPSAHPDYGYTFGSGTRLTVV.

This rearrangement joins TRBV6-5 to TRBJ1-1, with a possible D match to TRBD1 (5 bases). V was trimmed by 4 bases and J by 5 bases, leaving 14 bases between them. This CDR3 has 14 residues. The germline V gene has CDR1 MNHEY and CDR2 SVGAGI. The CDR3 sequence: CASSSPRDGTEAFF. CDR3 nucleotides: TGTGCCAGCAGTTCTCCCAGGGACGGGACTGAAGCTTTCTTT.

CDR3 DNA: TGTGCCAGCAGCTTGGGGCCGGCAACTAATGAAAAACTGTTTTTT. Encoded protein: CASSLGPATNEKLFF. This chain links TRBV7-9 with TRBJ1-4, with D possibly being TRBD1 (5 bases). Per the germline V gene, CDR1 is SEHNR and CDR2 is FQNEAQ (reference sequence). The V gene lost 3 bases and the J gene lost 0 bases, with 8 bases spanning the gap. The CDR3 spans 15 residues.

This chain links TRBV27 with TRBJ1-3, with D hard to call. The CDR3 consists of 16 residues. CDR1 is MNHEY, CDR2 SMNVEV, per germline (reference sequence). Trimming shortened V by 0 bases and J by 2 bases, and 11 bases separated the two germline ends. The CDR3 coding sequence is TGTGCCAGCAGTTTATCGCCTCCGGGAGCTGGAAACACCATATATTTT. It is translated as CASSLSPPGAGNTIYF.

This sequence joins TRBV10-3 and TRBJ2-1; 9 nucleotides agree with TRBD2. Germline V gives CDR1 ENHRY, CDR2 SYGVKD. V lost 6 bases and J lost 0; bases outside the gene matches: 3. The CDR3 covers 15 residues. The CDR3 DNA reads as TGTGCCATCAGGACTAGCGGAAGCTCCTACAATGAGCAGTTCTTC. This codes for CAIRTSGSSYNEQFF.

This rearrangement joins TRBV19 to TRBJ2-1; D possibly corresponds to TRBD2 (5 bases). The CDR3 consists of 11 residues. Trimming took 8 bases from V and 7 from J, leaving 9 bases between them. Germline lookup yields CDR1 LNHDA and CDR2 SQIVND (reference sequence). DNA of the CDR3: TGTGCCAGTTACGGAGGTAATGAGCAGTTCTTC. Its translation: CASYGGNEQFF.

This clone was counted a few times. This rearrangement joins TRBV7-9 to TRBJ1-6; no firm D call. The CDR3 sequence is 11 residues long. Germline CDR1 and CDR2: SEHNR and FQNEAQ (reference sequence). V was cut by 6 bases and J by 7 bases, with 4 bases left in between. The CDR3 loop is CASRGNSPLHF. Written as DNA, the CDR3 is TGTGCCAGCAGGGGGAATTCACCCCTCCACTTT.

The chain carries TRBV2 and TRBJ2-2, with D possibly matching TRBD2 (6 bases). This CDR3 comprises 16 residues. Per germline, CDR1 SNHLY and CDR2 FYNNEI. V gave up 4 bases and J gave up 0 bases, with 12 bases separating them. The CDR3 DNA sequence: TGTGCCAGCAGTGTCTTATGGGGGGCGAACACCGGGGAGCTGTTTTTT. Its protein is CASSVLWGANTGELFF.

The rearrangement joins TRBV9 to TRBJ1-4; D perhaps matches TRBD1 (5 bases). Between the trimmed V and J ends, which lost 2 bases and 4 bases, there was a span of 12 bases. The germline V gene has CDR1 SGDLS and CDR2 YYNGEE. The CDR3 is made up of 15 amino acids. CDR3 sequence: CASSVGDPINEKLFF. CDR3 nucleotide sequence: TGTGCCAGCAGCGTTGGGGACCCGATTAATGAAAAACTGTTTTTT.

The rearrangement uses TRBV19 and TRBJ2-7; D uncertain. CDR3 size: 12 residues. Trimming removed 5 bases from V and 3 bases from J, with 8 bases in between. Per the germline V gene, CDR1 is LNHDA and CDR2 is SQIVND (reference sequence). The CDR3 sequence: CASSHSGYEQYF. The CDR3 DNA is TGTGCCAGTAGTCATTCCGGCTACGAGCAGTACTTC.